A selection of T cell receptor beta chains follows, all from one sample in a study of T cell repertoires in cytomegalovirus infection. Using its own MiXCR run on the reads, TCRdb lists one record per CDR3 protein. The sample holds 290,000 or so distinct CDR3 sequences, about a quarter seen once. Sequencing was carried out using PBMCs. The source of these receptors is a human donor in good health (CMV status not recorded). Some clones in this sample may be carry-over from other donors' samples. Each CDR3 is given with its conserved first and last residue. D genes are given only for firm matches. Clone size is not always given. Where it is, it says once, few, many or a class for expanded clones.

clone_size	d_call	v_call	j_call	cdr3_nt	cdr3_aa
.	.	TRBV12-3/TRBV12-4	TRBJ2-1	TGTGCCAGCAGTCGAACAAGCGGAAGCTCCTACAATGAGCAGTTCTTC	CASSRTSGSSYNEQFF
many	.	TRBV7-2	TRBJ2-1	TGTGCCAGCAGCTTAGTGTCGGCGGGCTCTTACAATGAGCAGTTCTTC	CASSLVSAGSYNEQFF
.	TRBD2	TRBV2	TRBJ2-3	TGTGCCGGCTCTAGCGGGGGGGCCGGGTCGGATACGCAGTATTTT	CAGSSGGAGSDTQYF
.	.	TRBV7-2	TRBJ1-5	TGTGCCAGCAGCTTAGGTGGCGCCAACAATCAGCCCCAGCATTTT	CASSLGGANNQPQHF
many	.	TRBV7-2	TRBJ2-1	TGTGCCAGCAGCTTAGCAGTCGGTGTAGAGCAGTTCTTC	CASSLAVGVEQFF
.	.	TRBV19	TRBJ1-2	TGTGCCAGTAGTATTGAGGGTCGGGATGGCTACACCTTC	CASSIEGRDGYTF
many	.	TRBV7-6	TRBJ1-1	TGTGCCAGCACCGTCTGGGGAGGGACTGAAGCTTTCTTT	CASTVWGGTEAFF
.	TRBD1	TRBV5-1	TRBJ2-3	TGCGCCAGCAGCTTACAGGGGGCTCAGGATACGCAGTATTTT	CASSLQGAQDTQYF
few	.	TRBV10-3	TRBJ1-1	TGTGCCATCAGCCGGACGGAGATGAACACTGAAGCTTTCTTT	CAISRTEMNTEAFF
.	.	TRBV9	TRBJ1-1	TGTGCCAGCAGCACAGGGTCCATGAACACTGAAGCTTTCTTT	CASSTGSMNTEAFF
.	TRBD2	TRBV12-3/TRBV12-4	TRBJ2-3	TGTGCCAGCAGTTTGCGGCGGGGGGCTGGCACAGATACGCAGTATTTT	CASSLRRGAGTDTQYF